This T cell receptor beta chain was captured in a study of blood T cell repertoires in COVID-19. At the level of the study: The origin of the acute and convalescent COVID-19 samples was the United States, Italy and Spain. T cells, B-cell-depleted T cells, or PBMCs supplied cDNA or gDNA.

Membership in each cohort depended on participant-reported clinical history. Original analysis: Estimation of nucleated cell counts was performed using reference gene primer amplification. Measured with immunoSEQ multiplex PCR; TCRdb has only the in-frame clones, and not every one. V and J calls and clone size are copied from that table; D and trimming were computed from the DNA. The sample carries 300,000 or so clones, roughly nine tenths recorded once. The CDR3 length is 14 residues. Germline CDR1 LNHNV, CDR2 YYDKDF (reference sequence). The V segment lost 5 bases and the J segment 6 bases; nucleotides outside the gene matches: 5.

The chain is built from TRBV15 and TRBJ1-4, with 8 nucleotides matching TRBD1. Sequenced: PBMCs or T cells enriched from blood (not recorded which). The TCR was taken from a woman aged 25 to 39 who had recovered from COVID-19. As DNA, the CDR3 is TGTGCCACCAGCCGGGACAGGTGGGATGAAAAACTGTTTTTT. Translation gives CATSRDRWDEKLFF.